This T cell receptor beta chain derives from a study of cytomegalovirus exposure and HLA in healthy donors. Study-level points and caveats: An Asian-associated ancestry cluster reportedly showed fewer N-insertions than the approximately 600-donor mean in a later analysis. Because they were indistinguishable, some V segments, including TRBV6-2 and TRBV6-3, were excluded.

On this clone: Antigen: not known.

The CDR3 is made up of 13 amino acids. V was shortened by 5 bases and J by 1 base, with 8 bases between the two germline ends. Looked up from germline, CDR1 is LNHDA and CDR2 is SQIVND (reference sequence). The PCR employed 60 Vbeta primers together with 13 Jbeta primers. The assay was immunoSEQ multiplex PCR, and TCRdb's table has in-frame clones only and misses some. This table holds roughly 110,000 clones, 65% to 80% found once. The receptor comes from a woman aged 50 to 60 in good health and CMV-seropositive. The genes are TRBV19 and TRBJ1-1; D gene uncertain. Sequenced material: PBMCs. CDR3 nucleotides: TGTGCCAGTAGTGCGGGATCGAACACTGAAGCTTTCTTT. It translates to CASSAGSNTEAFF.